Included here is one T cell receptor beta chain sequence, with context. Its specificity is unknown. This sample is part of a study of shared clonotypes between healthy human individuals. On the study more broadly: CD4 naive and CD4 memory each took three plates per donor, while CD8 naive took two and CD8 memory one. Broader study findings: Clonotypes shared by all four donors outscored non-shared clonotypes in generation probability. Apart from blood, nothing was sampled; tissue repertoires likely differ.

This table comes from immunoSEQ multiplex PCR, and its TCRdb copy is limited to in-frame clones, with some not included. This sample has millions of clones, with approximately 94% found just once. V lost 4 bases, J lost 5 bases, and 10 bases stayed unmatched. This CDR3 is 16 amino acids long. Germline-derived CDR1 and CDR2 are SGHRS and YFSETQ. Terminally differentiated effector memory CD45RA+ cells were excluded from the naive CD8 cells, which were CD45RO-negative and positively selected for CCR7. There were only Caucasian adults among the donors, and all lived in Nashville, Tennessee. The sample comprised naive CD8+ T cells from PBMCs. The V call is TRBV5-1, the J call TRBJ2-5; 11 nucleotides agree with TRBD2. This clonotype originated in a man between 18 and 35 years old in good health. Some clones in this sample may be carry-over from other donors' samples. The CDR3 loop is CASSGTSGRSPETQYF. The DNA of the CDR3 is TGCGCCAGCAGCGGTACTAGCGGGAGATCCCCCGAGACCCAGTACTTC.